These 15 T cell receptor beta chains originate from one sample sequenced in a study of identical twins. TCRdb fed the 5' RACE reads into MiXCR, producing one record per CDR3 protein. The sample has around 450,000 distinct CDR3 sequences; 14% are singletons. Another study also made use of these data, one on yellow fever vaccine responses in identical twins.

The sample taken for sequencing was CD4+ T cells sorted from blood. The receptors stem from a woman aged 18-30 years in good health.

There are many counts of this clonotype. The chain couples TRBV5-1 to TRBJ1-1, with D maybe TRBD1 (5 bases). V was clipped by 0 bases and J by 4 bases, with 10 bases between them. The CDR3 extends over 14 amino acids. Germline-derived CDR1 and CDR2 are SGHRS and YFSETQ. Here the CDR3 reads CASSLDRGGTEAFF. Written as DNA, the CDR3 is TGCGCCAGCAGCTTGGACCGGGGGGGCACTGAAGCTTTCTTT.

This chain links TRBV29-1 with TRBJ1-2; weak D call: TRBD1 (6 bases). Germline assignment: CDR1 SQVTM and CDR2 ANQGSEA. This CDR3 spans 13 amino acids. The V end was cut by 4 bases, the J end by 9 bases, with 18 bases between. CDR3 sequence (DNA): TGCAGCGTTGTAGGGGCAGGGGCGGGGAGCTACACCTTC. It yields the protein CSVVGAGAGSYTF.

This clonotype was detected ten times or more. The V gene is TRBV5-1, the J gene TRBJ1-6; a weak D match, TRBD1 (6 bases). V lost 0 bases and J 10 bases, leaving 17 bases between the germline ends. Germline V gene sequence: CDR1 SGHRS, CDR2 YFSETQ. The CDR3 loop spans 16 amino acids. CDR3: CASSLATWAGDSPLHF. CDR3 DNA: TGCGCCAGCAGCTTGGCCACTTGGGCAGGGGACTCACCCCTCCACTTT.

This clonotype was counted between two and nine times. The chain joins TRBV5-1 to TRBJ2-7, with D tentatively TRBD2 (5 bases). V was shortened by 2 bases and J by 3 bases, with 15 bases between the two germline ends. This CDR3 region has 15 residues. Looked up from germline, CDR1 is SGHRS and CDR2 is YFSETQ. The CDR3 bases are TGCGCCAGCAGCTTATTTCCGGGAACGATCTACGAGCAGTACTTC. Translating it yields CASSLFPGTIYEQYF.

The CDR3 reads CASSSDIMGVSPLHF. In DNA form, the CDR3 reads TGTGCCAGCAGCTCAGACATCATGGGGGTTTCACCCCTCCACTTT. V and J are TRBV11-2 and TRBJ1-6, with D possibly TRBD1 on 5 matching bases. This CDR3 comprises 15 residues. Trimming took off 4 bases at V and 9 bases at J, with 16 bases between the two ends. Per the germline V gene, CDR1 is SGHAT and CDR2 is FQNNGV.

This chain joins TRBV20-1 and TRBJ2-4; D is uncertain. Trimming took off 0 bases at V and 0 bases at J, with 12 bases between the two ends. The CDR3 extends over 16 amino acids. Germline V gene data show CDR1 as DFQATT and CDR2 as SNEGSKA (reference sequence). CDR3 DNA: TGCAGTGCTAGAGATTTTGGCACCTTAGCCAAAAACATTCAGTACTTC. Encoded protein: CSARDFGTLAKNIQYF.

The rearrangement links TRBV20-1 to TRBJ2-3; TRBD2 is a possible D gene (7 bases). The CDR3 is 15 residues long. The V gene lost 0 bases and the J gene lost 5 bases, with 15 bases spanning the gap. Germline assignment: CDR1 DFQATT and CDR2 SNEGSKA (reference sequence). In nucleotides, the CDR3 is TGCAGTGCTAGAGATAGGGGGGGGGCCGTAGATACGCAGTATTTT. Residues: CSARDRGGAVDTQYF.

This clonotype has a handful of counts. This chain joins TRBV6-5 and TRBJ1-4, with TRBD1 as a possible D gene (6 bases). V was trimmed by 4 bases and J by 8 bases, leaving 14 bases between them. Germline CDR1 MNHEY, CDR2 SVGAGI. The CDR3 totals 14 residues. The CDR3 region has the DNA TGTGCCAGCAGTTTACAGGGATTGGAGGAAAAACTGTTTTTT. It encodes CASSLQGLEEKLFF.

This clonotype occurred a few times. V is TRBV5-1 and J is TRBJ1-1, with unresolved D. Deletions cut 4 bases from V and 1 base from J, with 11 bases between. The CDR3 totals 14 residues. Germline V gene lookup returns CDR1 SGHRS and CDR2 YFSETQ. The CDR3 sequence: CASSGDGGNTEAFF. In nucleotides, the CDR3 is TGCGCCAGCAGCGGGGATGGAGGGAACACTGAAGCTTTCTTT.

The gene calls are TRBV7-2 and TRBJ2-3; TRBD2 aligns across 7 bases. With V trimmed by 3 bases and J by 5 bases, 8 bases remained unmatched. Germline CDR1 reads SGHTA; CDR2 reads FQGNSA. The CDR3 consists of 15 residues. CDR3 sequence reads: CASSFVRESLDTQYF. DNA for the CDR3: TGTGCCAGCAGCTTTGTGCGGGAGTCTTTAGATACGCAGTATTTT.

The table lists this clonotype with a few counts. The rearrangement uses TRBV6-2 or TRBV6-3 and TRBJ1-5, with 10 bases that match TRBD1. The CDR3 sequence is 15 residues long. V was pared by 6 bases and J by 4 bases, with 6 bases of the junction left unmatched. The V gene's germline CDR1 is MNHEY and CDR2 SVGEGT. The CDR3 reads CASRGPGQGNQPQHF. The CDR3 nucleotides read TGTGCCAGCAGAGGGCCGGGACAGGGGAATCAGCCCCAGCATTTT.

Comments on this clonotype: An end of the junction differs from the germline gene, which may be a read error. The V call is TRBV7-7, the J call TRBJ2-5, with 10 bases fitting TRBD2. Germline lookup yields CDR1 SSHAT and CDR2 FNYEAQ (reference sequence). The CDR3 loop spans 15 amino acids. As DNA, the CDR3 is TGTGCTAGCAGCTTCGGGCTAGCGGGAGACAAGACCCAGTACTTC. Translation: CASSFGLAGDKTQYF.

This sequence joins TRBV18 and TRBJ2-7, with 7 bases matching TRBD1. This CDR3 spans 15 amino acids. J lost 1 base, V lost 3 bases, and 6 bases had no gene match. Germline CDR1 KGHSH, CDR2 LQKENI. The CDR3 loop reads CASSPRQGLSYEQYF. The CDR3 nucleotides are TGTGCCAGCTCACCCAGACAGGGCCTTTCCTACGAGCAGTACTTC.

A few counts support this clonotype. J is TRBJ2-3 and V is TRBV5-1, with a possible D match to TRBD1 (5 bases). The V and J ends lost 1 base and 6 bases respectively, with 9 bases between them. The germline V gene encodes CDR1 SGHRS and CDR2 YFSETQ. The CDR3 is 13 amino acids. The CDR3 nucleotides read TGCGCCAGCAGCTTGCAGGGCTGGGATACGCAGTATTTT. Translating gives CASSLQGWDTQYF.

The chain uses TRBV11-2 and TRBJ2-1; a weak D match, TRBD1 (6 bases). There are 14 residues in the CDR3. Germline V gene lookup returns CDR1 SGHAT and CDR2 FQNNGV. The V and J ends lost 6 bases and 6 bases respectively, with 15 bases between them. CDR3 region: CASSYTQGTNEQFF. Here the CDR3 DNA reads TGTGCCAGCAGTTACACCCAGGGGACCAATGAGCAGTTCTTC.